This is a list of T cell receptor beta chains from one sample in a study of blood T cell repertoires in COVID-19. Some clones are missing from TCRdb's copy, which holds only in-frame ones; the method was immunoSEQ multiplex PCR. The sample consists of 250,000 to 350,000 clones, 88% of them appearing once. Input material: peripheral blood. Receptor source: a woman between 50 and 59 years old with active or convalescent COVID-19. Each CDR3 is given with its conserved first and last residue. D genes are given only for firm matches. The size entry is marked missing in some rows and otherwise reads once, few, many or a size class.

v_call,j_call,d_call,clone_size,cdr3_length,cdr3_nt,cdr3_aa
TRBV28,TRBJ1-2,-,-,12,TGTGCCAGCACCAATCCAGGGTATGGCTACACCTTC,CASTNPGYGYTF
TRBV9,TRBJ1-1,-,-,14,TGTGCCAGCAGCGTGGGAAGGGGTGGGACTGAAGCTTTCTTT,CASSVGRGGTEAFF
TRBV5-4,TRBJ2-7,TRBD1,-,13,TGTGCCAGCAGCTTGTACAGGGGGCAGGAGCAGTACTTC,CASSLYRGQEQYF
TRBV5-1,TRBJ1-1,-,-,16,TGCGCCAGCAGCTTGACGCGGGCGGGTACGAACACTGAAGCTTTCTTT,CASSLTRAGTNTEAFF
TRBV5-1,TRBJ2-5,TRBD1,-,16,TGCGCCAGCAGCTTGGCGACCAGGGGGCCGGCGGAGACCCAGTACTTC,CASSLATRGPAETQYF
TRBV6-5,TRBJ2-7,TRBD1,-,15,TGTGCCAGCAGTCACCGGGACAGGGGGTTCTACGAGCAGTACTTC,CASSHRDRGFYEQYF
TRBV6-4,TRBJ1-1,-,-,13,TGTGCCAGCTCTCAACAGTCGAACACTGAAGCTTTCTTT,CASSQQSNTEAFF
TRBV28,TRBJ2-5,-,-,12,TGTGCCAGCCTACAGGGACGCGAGACCCAGTACTTC,CASLQGRETQYF
TRBV6-2/TRBV6-3,TRBJ1-1,-,-,14,TGTGCCAGCAGTTACGTGCCAGGGGTAACTGAAGCTTTCTTT,CASSYVPGVTEAFF
TRBV24-1,TRBJ2-3,TRBD1,-,17,TGTGCCACCAGTGGTTGGGGGACAGGGCCTAGCACAGATACGCAGTATTTT,CATSGWGTGPSTDTQYF
TRBV5-4,TRBJ2-5,TRBD2,once,17,TGTGCCAGCAGCCGCCTTACTAGCGGGGCAATCCAAGAGACCCAGTACTTC,CASSRLTSGAIQETQYF
TRBV28,TRBJ1-1,TRBD1,-,16,TGTGCCAGCAGTTCGGCAGGGGGCAGGAAGGACACTGAAGCTTTCTTT,CASSSAGGRKDTEAFF
TRBV6-4,TRBJ2-3,-,-,15,TGTGCCAGCAGTGAGACGGGATGGTCCACAGATACGCAGTATTTT,CASSETGWSTDTQYF
TRBV7-2,TRBJ2-7,-,-,14,TGTGCCAGCAGCGCGTCGACACTCTCCTACGAGCAGTACTTC,CASSASTLSYEQYF
TRBV30,TRBJ1-2,-,-,16,TGTGCCTGGGATTCTAGGACACGGACTACTAACTATGGCTACACCTTC,CAWDSRTRTTNYGYTF
TRBV15,TRBJ2-1,TRBD1,-,18,TGTGCCACCAGCAGAGACAGGGGGCGGTTTATTTCCTACAATGAGCAGTTCTTC,CATSRDRGRFISYNEQFF
TRBV5-1,TRBJ2-1,TRBD1,-,21,TGCGCCAGCAGCTTGGCTCTGACAGGGGAGGATTCAAAGAGCTCCTACAATGAGCAGTTCTTC,CASSLALTGEDSKSSYNEQFF
TRBV5-5,TRBJ1-2,TRBD1,-,12,TGTGCCAGCAGCAAGACAGGGAATGGCTACACCTTC,CASSKTGNGYTF
TRBV18,TRBJ2-7,-,once,16,TGTGCCAGCTCACACCGAGGAACAGGGAACTCCTACGAGCAGTACTTC,CASSHRGTGNSYEQYF
TRBV6-1,TRBJ1-1,TRBD1,-,16,TGTGCCAGCAGTGAGGACAGGGTGTTCCAGAACACTGAAGCTTTCTTT,CASSEDRVFQNTEAFF
TRBV28,TRBJ1-6,-,-,15,TGTGCCAGCAGCCCCCCCACAGGAAATAATTCACCCCTCCACTTT,CASSPPTGNNSPLHF
TRBV5-1,TRBJ1-1,TRBD1,-,16,TGCGCCAGCAGCACTACGGGACAGGGGATTGGCACTGAAGCTTTCTTT,CASSTTGQGIGTEAFF
TRBV12-5,TRBJ1-2,-,-,16,TGTGCTAGTGGTCAGTCTGTTGGTGACGCGAGGAATGGCTACACCTTC,CASGQSVGDARNGYTF
TRBV24-1,TRBJ1-1,-,-,14,TGTGCCACCAGTGCCCTGACAGTAAACACTGAAGCTTTCTTT,CATSALTVNTEAFF
TRBV7-2,TRBJ1-5,-,-,14,TGTGCCAGCAGCTTCGAGGCAAGCAATCAGCCCCAGCATTTT,CASSFEASNQPQHF
TRBV4-1,TRBJ2-2,TRBD1,-,17,TGCGCCAGCAGCCAACTACTGGGACAGGGCCACACCGGGGAGCTGTTTTTT,CASSQLLGQGHTGELFF
TRBV7-2,TRBJ1-2,TRBD1,-,17,TGTGCCAGCAGCTTAGTGACAGGGTATGGGGCTACCTATGGCTACACCTTC,CASSLVTGYGATYGYTF
TRBV4-2,TRBJ1-1,TRBD1,few,18,TGTGCCAGCAGCCAAGTGGGAAAACAGGGGAGAGGGAACACTGAAGCTTTCTTT,CASSQVGKQGRGNTEAFF
TRBV5-5,TRBJ2-5,TRBD1,once,15,TGTGCCAGCAGCTTCGGTCCTGGACAGGGAGAGACCCAGTACTTC,CASSFGPGQGETQYF
TRBV7-3,TRBJ1-6,-,-,13,TGTGCCAGCAGCTTATGGGGGGGTTCACCCCTCCACTTT,CASSLWGGSPLHF
TRBV7-2,TRBJ1-5,-,-,13,TGTGCCAGCAGGCCGGCGGGCAATCAGCCCCAGCATTTT,CASRPAGNQPQHF
TRBV7-6,TRBJ2-1,TRBD1,-,14,TGTGCCAGCAGCTTGGGGACAGGGGTCAATGAGCAGTTCTTC,CASSLGTGVNEQFF